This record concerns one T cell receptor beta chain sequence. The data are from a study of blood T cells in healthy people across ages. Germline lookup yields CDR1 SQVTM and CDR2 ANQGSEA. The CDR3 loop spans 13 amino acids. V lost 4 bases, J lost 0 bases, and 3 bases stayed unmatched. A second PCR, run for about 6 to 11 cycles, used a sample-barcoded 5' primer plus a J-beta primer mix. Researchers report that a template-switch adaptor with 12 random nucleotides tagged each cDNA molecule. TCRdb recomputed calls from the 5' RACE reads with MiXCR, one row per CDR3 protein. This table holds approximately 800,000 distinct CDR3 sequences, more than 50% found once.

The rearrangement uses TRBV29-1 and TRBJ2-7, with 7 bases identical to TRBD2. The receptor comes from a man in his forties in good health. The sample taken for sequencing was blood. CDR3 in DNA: TGCAGCGTTGGACTAGCTCTCTCCTACGAGCAGTACTTC. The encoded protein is CSVGLALSYEQYF.